The sequence of this T cell receptor (beta chain) was determined in a study of blood T cell repertoires in COVID-19. On the study more broadly: Some COVID-19 samples were acute and others convalescent; all came from the United States, Italy and Spain. PBMCs, B-cell-depleted T cells, or T cells provided the cDNA or gDNA that made up the material.

Per the study methods: Reference gene primer amplification gave estimated nucleated cell counts. TCRdb's copy holds only in-frame clones and misses some; the assay was immunoSEQ multiplex PCR. D and trimming were read from the DNA, whereas the V and J calls and clone size are those reported in that table. Of roughly 32,000 clones in the sample, approximately 86% were seen once. The V and J ends lost 0 bases and 6 bases respectively, with 5 bases between them. The CDR3 is 12 amino acids. Per the germline V gene, CDR1 is LNHNV and CDR2 is YYDKDF (reference sequence). The sequence was collected from a woman older than 75 with active or convalescent COVID-19. The chain uses TRBV15 and TRBJ2-5; D call uncertain. Sequenced sample: peripheral blood. In DNA form, the CDR3 reads TGTGCCACCAGCAGAGATCTTAAGACCCAGTACTTC. This sequence encodes CATSRDLKTQYF.